This TCR beta chain was documented in a study of cytomegalovirus exposure and HLA in healthy donors. Study-wide results and limits: Earlier analysis yielded a pattern in which most TCR beta V segments were productive about 87% or about 30% of the time. The authors listed 180 or so TCR beta chains as cytomegalovirus-associated.

Healthy bone marrow donors supplied every sample. V gave up 6 bases and J gave up 6 bases, with 12 bases separating them. Germline V gene sequence: CDR1 MNHEY, CDR2 SVGAGI. CDR3 length: 13 residues. This clone was recorded only once. What it binds is not known. This PCR relied on a set of 60 Vbeta primers and 13 Jbeta primers. As processed by the authors: An analysis that came later counted roughly 87 million unique TCR beta chains, 9 million to 12 million shared. Libraries were prepared by immunoSEQ multiplex PCR; TCRdb keeps only in-frame clonotypes and omits some of them. That table supplies the V and J calls and clone size; D and trimming were determined from the DNA. The data show over 130,000 clones, with more than 65% seen just once and 1.5% to 2% held by the top ten.

The sample comprised PBMCs. This sequence originates from a woman aged 30 to 39 in good health and CMV-seronegative. The rearrangement joins TRBV6-5 to TRBJ2-1; TRBD1 might be the D (5 bases). The CDR3 coding sequence is TGTGCCAGCAGGATTATGCAGGGCAATGAGCAGTTCTTC. This encodes CASRIMQGNEQFF.